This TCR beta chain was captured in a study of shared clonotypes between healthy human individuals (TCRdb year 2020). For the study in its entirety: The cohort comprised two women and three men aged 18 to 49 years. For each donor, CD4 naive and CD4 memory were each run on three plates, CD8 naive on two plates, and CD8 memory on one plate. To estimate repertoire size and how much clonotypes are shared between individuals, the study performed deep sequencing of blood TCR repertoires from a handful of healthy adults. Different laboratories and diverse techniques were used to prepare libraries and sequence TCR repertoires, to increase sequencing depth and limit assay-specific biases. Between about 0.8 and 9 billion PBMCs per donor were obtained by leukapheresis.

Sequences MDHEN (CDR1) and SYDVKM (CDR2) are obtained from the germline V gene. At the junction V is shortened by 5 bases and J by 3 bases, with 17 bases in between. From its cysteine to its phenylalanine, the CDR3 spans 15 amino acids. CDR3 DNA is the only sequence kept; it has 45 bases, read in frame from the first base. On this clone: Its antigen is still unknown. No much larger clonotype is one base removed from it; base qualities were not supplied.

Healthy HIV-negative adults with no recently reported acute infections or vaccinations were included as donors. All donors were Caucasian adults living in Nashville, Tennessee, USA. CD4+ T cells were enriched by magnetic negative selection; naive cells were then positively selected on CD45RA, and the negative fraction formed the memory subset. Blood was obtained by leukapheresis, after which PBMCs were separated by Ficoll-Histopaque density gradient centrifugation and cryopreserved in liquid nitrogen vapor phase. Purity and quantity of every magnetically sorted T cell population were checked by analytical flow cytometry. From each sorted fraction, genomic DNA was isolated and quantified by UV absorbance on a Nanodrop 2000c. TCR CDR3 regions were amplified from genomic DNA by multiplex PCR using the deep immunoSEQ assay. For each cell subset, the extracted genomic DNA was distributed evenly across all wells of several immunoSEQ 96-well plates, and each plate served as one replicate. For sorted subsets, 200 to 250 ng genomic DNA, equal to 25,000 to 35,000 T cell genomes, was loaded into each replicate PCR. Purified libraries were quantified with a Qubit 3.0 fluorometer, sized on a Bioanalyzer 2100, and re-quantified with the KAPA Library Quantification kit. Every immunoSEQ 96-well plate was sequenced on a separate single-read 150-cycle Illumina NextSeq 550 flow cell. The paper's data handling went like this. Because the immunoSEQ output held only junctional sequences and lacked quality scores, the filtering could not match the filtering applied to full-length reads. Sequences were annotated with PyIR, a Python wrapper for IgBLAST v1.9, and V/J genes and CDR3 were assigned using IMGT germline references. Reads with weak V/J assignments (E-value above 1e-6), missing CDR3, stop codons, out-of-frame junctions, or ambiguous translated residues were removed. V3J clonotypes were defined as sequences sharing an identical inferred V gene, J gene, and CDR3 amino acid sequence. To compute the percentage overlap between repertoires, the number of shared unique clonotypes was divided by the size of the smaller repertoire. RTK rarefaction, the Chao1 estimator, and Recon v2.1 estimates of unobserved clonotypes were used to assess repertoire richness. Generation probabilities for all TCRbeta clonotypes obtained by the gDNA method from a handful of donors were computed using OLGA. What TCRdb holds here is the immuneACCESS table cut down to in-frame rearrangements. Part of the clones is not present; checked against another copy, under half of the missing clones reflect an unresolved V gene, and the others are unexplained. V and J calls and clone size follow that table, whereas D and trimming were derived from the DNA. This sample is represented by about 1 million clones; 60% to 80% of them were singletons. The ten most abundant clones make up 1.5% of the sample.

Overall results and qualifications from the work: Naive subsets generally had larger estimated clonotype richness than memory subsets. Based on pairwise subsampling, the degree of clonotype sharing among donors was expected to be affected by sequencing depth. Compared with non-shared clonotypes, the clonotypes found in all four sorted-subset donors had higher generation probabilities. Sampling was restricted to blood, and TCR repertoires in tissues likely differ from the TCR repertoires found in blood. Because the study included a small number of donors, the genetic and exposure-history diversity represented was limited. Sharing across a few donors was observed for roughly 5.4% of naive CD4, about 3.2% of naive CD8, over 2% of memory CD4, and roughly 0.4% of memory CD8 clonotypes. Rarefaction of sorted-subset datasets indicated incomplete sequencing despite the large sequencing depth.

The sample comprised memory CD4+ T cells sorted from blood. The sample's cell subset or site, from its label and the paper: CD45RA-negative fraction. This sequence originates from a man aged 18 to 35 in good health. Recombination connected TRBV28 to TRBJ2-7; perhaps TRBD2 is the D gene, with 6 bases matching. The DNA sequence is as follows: TGTGCCAGCAGTCCGTCGGGGAGGACTATCTACGAGCAGTACTTC. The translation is CASSPSGRTIYEQYF.